These T cell receptor beta chains were read from a single sample in a study of cytomegalovirus exposure and HLA in healthy donors. TCRdb's table, derived via immunoSEQ multiplex PCR, lists solely in-frame clones and lacks some. The sample lists about 160,000 clones, roughly four fifths occurring once. Sequencing was performed on PBMCs. The receptors originated from a woman between 18 and 29 years old in good health and CMV-seronegative. Each CDR3 is given with its conserved first and last residue. D genes are given only for firm matches. Size is stated for part of the rows, as once, few or many counts, or as a class when the clone is expanded.

size: few
V: TRBV9
J: TRBJ2-2
D: NA
CDR3: CASTEAHRGGTGELFF
DNA: TGTGCCAGCACCGAAGCTCACAGGGGGGGCACCGGGGAGCTGTTTTTT

size: NA
V: TRBV18
J: TRBJ2-7
D: NA
CDR3: CASSPGGAGEQYF
DNA: TGTGCCAGCTCACCCGGCGGGGCGGGGGAGCAGTACTTC

size: NA
V: TRBV2
J: TRBJ2-1
D: TRBD2
CDR3: CASSEGGGGLNEQFF
DNA: TGTGCCAGCAGTGAAGGCGGGGGAGGGCTCAATGAGCAGTTCTTC

size: NA
V: TRBV5-4
J: TRBJ1-1
D: NA
CDR3: CASSLGGREPEAFF
DNA: TGTGCCAGCAGCTTGGGCGGTAGAGAACCTGAAGCTTTCTTT

size: NA
V: TRBV7-9
J: TRBJ1-5
D: TRBD1
CDR3: CASSLGQGNQPQHF
DNA: TGTGCCAGCAGCCTCGGACAGGGCAATCAGCCCCAGCATTTT

size: NA
V: TRBV29-1
J: TRBJ2-7
D: NA
CDR3: CSVQGFHEQYF
DNA: TGCAGCGTGCAGGGTTTTCACGAGCAGTACTTC

size: NA
V: TRBV28
J: TRBJ2-1
D: TRBD2
CDR3: CASSSIRLALEQFF
DNA: TGTGCCAGCAGTTCCATCCGACTAGCTCTTGAGCAGTTCTTC

size: NA
V: TRBV5-8
J: TRBJ1-5
D: NA
CDR3: CASSYGMGNQPQHF
DNA: TGTGCCAGCAGCTACGGGATGGGCAATCAGCCCCAGCATTTT

size: NA
V: TRBV7-9
J: TRBJ1-1
D: TRBD1
CDR3: CASSHRGLGAFF
DNA: TGTGCCAGCAGTCACAGGGGCTTGGGAGCTTTCTTT

size: NA
V: TRBV27
J: TRBJ2-3
D: NA
CDR3: CASTLDRTQYF
DNA: TGTGCCAGCACACTAGACCGTACGCAGTATTTT

size: NA
V: TRBV5-1
J: TRBJ2-7
D: TRBD2
CDR3: CASSLGEGYEQYF
DNA: TGCGCCAGCAGCTTGGGGGAGGGCTACGAGCAGTACTTC

size: NA
V: TRBV9
J: TRBJ1-1
D: TRBD1
CDR3: CASSGKGALDTEAFF
DNA: TGTGCCAGCAGCGGAAAGGGGGCCCTAGACACTGAAGCTTTCTTT

size: NA
V: TRBV13
J: TRBJ1-2
D: TRBD1
CDR3: CASSKLPGTGGYGYTF
DNA: TGTGCCAGCAGCAAATTACCCGGGACAGGGGGCTATGGCTACACCTTC

size: NA
V: TRBV5-1
J: TRBJ1-1
D: NA
CDR3: CASSLPLTGRGTEAFF
DNA: TGCGCCAGCAGCCTGCCACTCACAGGTCGTGGCACTGAAGCTTTCTTT

size: NA
V: TRBV18
J: TRBJ2-7
D: TRBD1
CDR3: CASSRDSAEQYF
DNA: TGTGCCAGCTCACGGGACAGTGCCGAGCAGTACTTC

size: NA
V: TRBV7-9
J: TRBJ2-3
D: TRBD2
CDR3: CASSLASGGGTQYF
DNA: TGTGCCAGCAGCTTAGCGTCGGGAGGCGGTACGCAGTATTTT

size: NA
V: TRBV19
J: TRBJ2-7
D: NA
CDR3: CASSIAPSHLSYYEQYF
DNA: TGTGCCAGTAGTATAGCTCCGTCCCACTTGTCTTACTACGAGCAGTACTTC

size: NA
V: TRBV27
J: TRBJ2-1
D: NA
CDR3: CASSFGFSNEQFF
DNA: TGTGCCAGCAGTTTCGGGTTCTCAAATGAGCAGTTCTTC

size: NA
V: TRBV14
J: TRBJ1-6
D: NA
CDR3: CASSRSGRGGWNSPLHF
DNA: TGTGCCAGCAGCCGAAGCGGAAGGGGAGGGTGGAATTCACCCCTCCACTTT

size: few
V: TRBV11-1
J: TRBJ1-1
D: TRBD1
CDR3: CASSPDRGLTEAFF
DNA: TGTGCCAGCAGTCCCGACAGGGGGCTCACTGAAGCTTTCTTT

size: NA
V: TRBV5-1
J: TRBJ2-2
D: NA
CDR3: CASSLSVGTGLSGELFF
DNA: TGCGCCAGCAGCTTATCGGTCGGTACGGGGTTGTCCGGGGAGCTGTTTTTT

size: NA
V: TRBV7-9
J: TRBJ2-3
D: TRBD2
CDR3: CASSLLGRASTDTQYF
DNA: TGTGCCAGCAGCCTCCTGGGGAGGGCCTCAACAGATACGCAGTATTTT

size: NA
V: TRBV2
J: TRBJ2-3
D: TRBD2
CDR3: CDSGYTDTQYF
DNA: TGTGATAGCGGGTACACAGATACGCAGTATTTT

size: NA
V: TRBV2
J: TRBJ1-5
D: NA
CDR3: CASSDILVGQPQHF
DNA: TGTGCCAGCAGTGATATACTGGTTGGTCAGCCCCAGCATTTT

size: NA
V: TRBV7-8
J: TRBJ2-2
D: TRBD2
CDR3: CASSPSGTSGDRGELFF
DNA: TGTGCCAGCAGCCCCTCCGGGACTAGCGGGGACAGGGGGGAGCTGTTTTTT

size: NA
V: TRBV13
J: TRBJ2-7
D: NA
CDR3: CASSLNYEQYF
DNA: TGTGCCAGCAGCCTTAACTACGAGCAGTACTTC

size: few
V: TRBV18
J: TRBJ2-5
D: NA
CDR3: CASSPPAGLQTQYF
DNA: TGTGCCAGCTCACCACCTGCAGGGTTACAGACCCAGTACTTC

size: NA
V: TRBV4-1
J: TRBJ1-6
D: NA
CDR3: CASNQDSGNSPLHF
DNA: TGCGCCAGCAACCAAGATTCGGGGAATTCACCCCTCCACTTT

size: NA
V: TRBV5-4
J: TRBJ1-2
D: NA
CDR3: CASSPRTQGGAGDYGYTF
DNA: TGTGCCAGCAGCCCACGAACACAAGGCGGGGCCGGGGACTATGGCTACACCTTC

size: NA
V: TRBV9
J: TRBJ1-2
D: TRBD1
CDR3: CASSPRDRTNYGYTF
DNA: TGTGCCAGCAGCCCTCGGGACAGGACCAACTATGGCTACACCTTC

size: few
V: TRBV6-1
J: TRBJ2-3
D: NA
CDR3: CASTRSTDTQYF
DNA: TGTGCCAGCACCAGAAGCACAGATACGCAGTATTTT

size: few
V: TRBV6-1
J: TRBJ2-1
D: NA
CDR3: CASSPPHTYNEQFF
DNA: TGTGCCAGCAGTCCACCACATACGTACAATGAGCAGTTCTTC

size: NA
V: TRBV6-1
J: TRBJ2-7
D: NA
CDR3: CASMRRDEQYF
DNA: TGTGCCAGCATGCGCAGGGACGAGCAGTACTTC

size: few
V: TRBV5-5
J: TRBJ2-7
D: NA
CDR3: CASSLRMWPYEQYF
DNA: TGTGCCAGCAGCCTTCGAATGTGGCCCTACGAGCAGTACTTC

size: NA
V: TRBV7-7
J: TRBJ1-1
D: NA
CDR3: CASSLERGTEAFF
DNA: TGTGCCAGCAGCCTAGAGCGGGGGACTGAAGCTTTCTTT

size: NA
V: TRBV19
J: TRBJ1-4
D: TRBD1
CDR3: CASSLAGGREKLFF
DNA: TGTGCCAGTAGCCTAGCAGGGGGCCGTGAAAAACTGTTTTTT

size: NA
V: TRBV6-1
J: TRBJ1-1
D: NA
CDR3: CASTPGTPKNTEAFF
DNA: TGTGCCAGCACCCCAGGGACACCCAAGAACACTGAAGCTTTCTTT

size: once
V: TRBV4-1
J: TRBJ1-6
D: NA
CDR3: CASSQSPLGTGSNSPLHF
DNA: TGCGCCAGCAGCCAATCCCCCCTGGGAACAGGGAGTAATTCACCCCTCCACTTT

size: NA
V: TRBV18
J: TRBJ1-1
D: NA
CDR3: CASSPRQEIVPEAFF
DNA: TGTGCCAGCTCACCAAGACAAGAAATTGTACCTGAAGCTTTCTTT

size: NA
V: TRBV5-8
J: TRBJ2-1
D: TRBD2
CDR3: CASSLARLAGVSNEQFF
DNA: TGTGCCAGCAGCTTGGCTCGACTAGCGGGAGTGAGCAATGAGCAGTTCTTC

size: NA
V: TRBV2
J: TRBJ1-3
D: TRBD1
CDR3: CASSSDRGLTGNTIYF
DNA: TGTGCCAGCAGTTCGGACAGGGGGCTGACTGGAAACACCATATATTTT

size: NA
V: TRBV6-1
J: TRBJ2-7
D: NA
CDR3: CASRHLREQYF
DNA: TGTGCCAGCAGGCACCTGAGAGAGCAGTACTTC

size: NA
V: TRBV6-1
J: TRBJ2-3
D: NA
CDR3: CASSELATQYF
DNA: TGTGCCAGCAGTGAACTAGCTACGCAGTATTTT

size: NA
V: TRBV28
J: TRBJ1-4
D: NA
CDR3: CASRTGYWSTNEKLFF
DNA: TGTGCCAGCCGAACAGGGTACTGGTCTACTAATGAAAAACTGTTTTTT

size: NA
V: TRBV11-2
J: TRBJ2-5
D: TRBD2
CDR3: CASSPTSGALGGEQYF
DNA: TGTGCCAGCAGCCCCACTAGCGGCGCTCTCGGGGGGGAGCAGTACTTC

size: NA
V: TRBV14
J: TRBJ2-7
D: TRBD2
CDR3: CASSQDREVDEQYF
DNA: TGTGCCAGCAGCCAAGATCGGGAGGTTGATGAGCAGTACTTC

size: NA
V: TRBV2
J: TRBJ2-5
D: TRBD1
CDR3: CASDREETQYF
DNA: TGTGCCAGCGACAGGGAAGAGACCCAGTACTTC

size: NA
V: TRBV5-1
J: TRBJ2-6
D: TRBD1
CDR3: CASSQGTVVSGANVLTF
DNA: TGCGCCAGCAGCCAGGGGACAGTCGTCTCTGGGGCCAACGTCCTGACTTTC

size: NA
V: TRBV5-4
J: TRBJ1-2
D: TRBD1
CDR3: CASSLGQGAYGYTF
DNA: TGTGCCAGCAGCTTGGGACAGGGGGCGTATGGCTACACCTTC